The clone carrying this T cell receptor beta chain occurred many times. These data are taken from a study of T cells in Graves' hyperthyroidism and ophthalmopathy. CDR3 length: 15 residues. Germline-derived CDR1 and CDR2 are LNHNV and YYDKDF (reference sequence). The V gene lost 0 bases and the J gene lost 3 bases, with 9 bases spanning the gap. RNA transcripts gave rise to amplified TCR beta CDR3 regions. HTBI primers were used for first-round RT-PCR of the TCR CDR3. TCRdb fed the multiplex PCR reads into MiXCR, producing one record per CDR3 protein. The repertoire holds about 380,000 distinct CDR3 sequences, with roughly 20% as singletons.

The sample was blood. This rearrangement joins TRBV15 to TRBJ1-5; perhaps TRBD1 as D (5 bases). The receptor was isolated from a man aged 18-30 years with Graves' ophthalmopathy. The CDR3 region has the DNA TGTGCCACCAGCAGAGATGGGGGGACCAATCAGCCCCAGCATTTT. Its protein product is CATSRDGGTNQPQHF.